This T cell receptor beta chain originates from a study of vaccination effects on CD4 cells after COVID-19. Study-level points and caveats: In vaccinees who were healthy, merely 1 out of 255 vaccine-induced clones cross-reacted with common cold coronaviruses.

A remark on this clone: As yet, its antigen is unknown.

This table comes from immunoSEQ multiplex PCR, and its TCRdb copy is limited to in-frame clones, with some not included. The table has 70,000 or so clones, around 69% seen once. The V gene's germline CDR1 is SGHTA and CDR2 FQGNSA. CDR3 size: 16 residues. The germline V and J ends were trimmed by 0 bases and 4 bases, with 13 bases remaining between them. Subsequent to a culture period of 10 to 11 days, CD4+ T cells were isolated. Vaccine administered to participants consisted of two doses of either BNT162b2 or mRNA-1273. The genes are TRBV7-2 and TRBJ1-3; tentatively, D is TRBD1 (5 bases). Specimen: CD4+ T cells from PBMCs cultured without peptide, collected after COVID-19 vaccination. The receptor was isolated from a human donor who received a COVID-19 vaccine. The CDR3 region is CASSLAGQGSGNTIYF. The CDR3 coding sequence is TGTGCCAGCAGCTTAGCGGGGCAGGGTTCAGGAAACACCATATATTTT.